This note documents a single T cell receptor beta chain sequence. Researchers ran the PCR with 60 Vbeta and 13 Jbeta primers. Repertoires were generated with immunoSEQ multiplex PCR, while TCRdb's copy carries only in-frame clones and drops some. This sample has 150,000 to 200,000 clones, with 70% to 80% found just once. This sample stems from a study of cytomegalovirus exposure and HLA in healthy donors. This CDR3 region has 17 residues. The V gene lost 5 bases and the J gene lost 7 bases, with 24 bases spanning the gap. Germline-derived CDR1 and CDR2 are SGHVS and FQNEAQ. The sequenced sample consisted of PBMCs. The chain combines TRBV7-8 with TRBJ1-5; D is perhaps TRBD1 (5 bases). This sequence was found in a woman aged 45 to 65 in good health and CMV-seronegative. This chain's CDR3 is CASSQGALGLMGQPQHF. The CDR3 DNA follows: TGTGCCAGCAGCCAAGGGGCTCTGGGCTTAATGGGGCAGCCCCAGCATTTT.